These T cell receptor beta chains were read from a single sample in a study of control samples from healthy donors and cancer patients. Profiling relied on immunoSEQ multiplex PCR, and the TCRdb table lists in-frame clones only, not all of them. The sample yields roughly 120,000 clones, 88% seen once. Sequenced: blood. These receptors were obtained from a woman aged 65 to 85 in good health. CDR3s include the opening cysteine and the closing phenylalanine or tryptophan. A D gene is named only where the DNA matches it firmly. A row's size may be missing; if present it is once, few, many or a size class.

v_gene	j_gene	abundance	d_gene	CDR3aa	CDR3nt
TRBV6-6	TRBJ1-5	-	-	CASSYGALNQPQHF	TGTGCCAGCAGTTACGGGGCCCTTAATCAGCCCCAGCATTTT
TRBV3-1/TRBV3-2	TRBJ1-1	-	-	CASSGTGVLNTEAFF	TGTGCCAGCAGCGGAACAGGAGTCCTGAACACTGAAGCTTTCTTT
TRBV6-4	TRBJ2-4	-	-	CASSATGTGIQYF	TGTGCCAGCAGTGCTACAGGGACGGGCATTCAGTACTTC
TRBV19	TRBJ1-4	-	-	CASSMGAREWGINEKLFF	TGTGCCAGTAGTATGGGGGCCAGGGAGTGGGGCATCAATGAAAAACTGTTTTTT
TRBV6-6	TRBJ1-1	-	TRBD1	CASSLSGTGQSAFF	TGTGCCAGCAGTTTATCCGGGACAGGGCAATCAGCTTTCTTT
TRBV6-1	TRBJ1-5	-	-	CASSELGIVNQPQHF	TGTGCCAGCAGTGAATTAGGGATAGTCAATCAGCCCCAGCATTTT
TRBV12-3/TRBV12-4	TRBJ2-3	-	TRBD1	CASTGQGIRYF	TGTGCCAGCACGGGACAGGGTATAAGGTATTTT
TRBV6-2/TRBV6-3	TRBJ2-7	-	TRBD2	CASSSYGLAVSSYEQYF	TGTGCCAGCAGTTCCTACGGACTAGCGGTTAGCTCCTACGAGCAGTACTTC
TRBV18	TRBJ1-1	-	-	CASSSPTGEAFF	TGTGCCAGCTCATCGCCGACAGGCGAAGCTTTCTTT
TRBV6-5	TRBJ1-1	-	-	CASSYGGGRTEAFF	TGTGCCAGCAGTTACGGTGGAGGGAGGACTGAAGCTTTCTTT
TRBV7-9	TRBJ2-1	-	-	CASSPSLGGNEQFF	TGTGCCAGCAGCCCATCTCTCGGAGGTAATGAGCAGTTCTTC
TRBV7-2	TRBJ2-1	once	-	CASSLSVQVYNEQFF	TGTGCCAGCAGCTTATCGGTCCAGGTTTACAATGAGCAGTTCTTC
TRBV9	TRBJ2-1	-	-	CASSVDPISNEQFF	TGTGCCAGCAGCGTAGACCCAATCTCAAATGAGCAGTTCTTC
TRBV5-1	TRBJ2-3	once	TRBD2	CASRSSGVGLDTQYF	TGCGCCAGCAGATCTAGCGGGGTAGGTCTAGATACGCAGTATTTT
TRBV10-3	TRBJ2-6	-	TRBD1	CAITGTGGSGANVLTF	TGTGCCATCACCGGGACAGGAGGCTCTGGGGCCAACGTCCTGACTTTC
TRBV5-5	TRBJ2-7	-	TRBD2	CASKRGGFDEQYF	TGTGCCAGCAAGCGGGGGGGCTTCGACGAGCAGTACTTC
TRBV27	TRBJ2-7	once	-	CASSFWGARINEQYF	TGTGCCAGCAGCTTTTGGGGGGCGCGTATCAACGAGCAGTACTTC
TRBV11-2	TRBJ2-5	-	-	CASSFGSQETQYF	TGTGCCAGCAGCTTTGGCAGCCAAGAGACCCAGTACTTC
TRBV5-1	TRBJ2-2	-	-	CASSFRDGTGELFF	TGCGCCAGCAGCTTCAGAGATGGCACCGGGGAGCTGTTTTTT
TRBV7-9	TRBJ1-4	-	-	CASSRAVAADNEKLFF	TGTGCCAGCAGCCGGGCGGTGGCAGCCGATAATGAAAAACTGTTTTTT
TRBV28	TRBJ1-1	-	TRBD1	CASSPGDRTGVTEAFF	TGTGCCAGCAGCCCCGGGGACAGGACTGGGGTCACTGAAGCTTTCTTT
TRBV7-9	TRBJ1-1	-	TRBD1	CASRLTGTGGTEAFF	TGTGCCAGCAGGTTGACCGGGACAGGGGGCACTGAAGCTTTCTTT
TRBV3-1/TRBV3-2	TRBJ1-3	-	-	CASSPTSSGNTIYF	TGTGCCAGCAGTCCTACCTCCTCTGGAAACACCATATATTTT
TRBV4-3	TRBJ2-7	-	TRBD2	CASSQDLTRRGSYYEQYF	TGCGCCAGCAGCCAAGATCTCACCCGGCGGGGGAGCTACTACGAGCAGTACTTC
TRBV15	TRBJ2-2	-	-	CATSGTRTGELFF	TGTGCCACCAGCGGAACTAGAACCGGGGAGCTGTTTTTT
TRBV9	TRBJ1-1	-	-	CASSVGSMNTEAFF	TGTGCCAGCAGCGTAGGCAGTATGAACACTGAAGCTTTCTTT
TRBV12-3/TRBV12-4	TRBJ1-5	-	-	CASSFSGNQPQHF	TGTGCCAGCAGTTTCTCAGGTAATCAGCCCCAGCATTTT
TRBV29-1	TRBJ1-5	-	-	CSVVREGGPQHF	TGCAGCGTTGTTAGGGAGGGGGGACCCCAGCATTTT
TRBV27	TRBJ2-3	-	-	CASSLLGVSTDTQYF	TGTGCCAGCAGTTTACTAGGGGTCAGCACAGATACGCAGTATTTT
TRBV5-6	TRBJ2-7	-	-	CASSLGPSTYEQYF	TGTGCCAGCAGCCTGGGGCCCAGCACCTACGAGCAGTACTTC
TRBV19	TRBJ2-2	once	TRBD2	CASSIGSRTSGVSIGELFF	TGTGCCAGTAGTATAGGGTCCCGGACTAGCGGGGTTTCTATCGGGGAGCTGTTTTTT
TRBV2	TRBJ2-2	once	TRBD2	CASSGLAANTGELFF	TGTGCCAGCAGCGGACTAGCCGCGAACACCGGGGAGCTGTTTTTT
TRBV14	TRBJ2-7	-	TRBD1	CASSLRGRKGADEQYF	TGTGCCAGCAGCCTTCGTGGCCGTAAGGGGGCTGACGAGCAGTACTTC
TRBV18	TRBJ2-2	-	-	CASSANAIANTGELFF	TGTGCCAGCTCAGCTAACGCGATAGCGAACACCGGGGAGCTGTTTTTT
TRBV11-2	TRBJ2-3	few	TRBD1	CASSLGGTAGTDTQYF	TGTGCCAGCAGCTTAGGGGGGACAGCTGGCACAGATACGCAGTATTTT
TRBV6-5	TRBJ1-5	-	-	CASSTRHSSNQPQHF	TGTGCCAGCAGTACCCGGCACAGTAGCAATCAGCCCCAGCATTTT
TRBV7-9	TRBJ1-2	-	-	CASSPLWGSGYGYTF	TGTGCCAGCAGCCCCCTGTGGGGTAGTGGCTATGGCTACACCTTC
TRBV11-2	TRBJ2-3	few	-	CASSLLDSTDTQYF	TGTGCCAGCAGCTTACTGGACTCCACAGATACGCAGTATTTT
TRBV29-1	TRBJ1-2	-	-	CSVRRRDNNYGYTF	TGCAGCGTTAGAAGGCGGGACAATAACTATGGCTACACCTTC
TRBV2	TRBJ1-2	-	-	CASIDLPELGYTF	TGTGCCAGCATAGATCTGCCCGAACTTGGCTACACCTTC
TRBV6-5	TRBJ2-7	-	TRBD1	CASRIMTGSGEQYF	TGTGCCAGCAGGATCATGACAGGGTCCGGCGAGCAGTACTTC
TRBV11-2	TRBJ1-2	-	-	CASSLVGGNYGYTF	TGTGCCAGCAGCTTAGTGGGGGGGAACTATGGCTACACCTTC
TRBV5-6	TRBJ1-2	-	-	CASSPGPLGYTF	TGTGCCAGCAGCCCGGGACCGCTTGGCTACACCTTC
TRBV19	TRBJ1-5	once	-	CASSIPVSLGQPQHF	TGTGCCAGTAGTATCCCAGTTAGTCTAGGGCAGCCCCAGCATTTT
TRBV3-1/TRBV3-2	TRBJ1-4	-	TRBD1	CASSDPGGVGEKLFF	TGTGCCAGCAGTGACCCAGGGGGGGTAGGTGAAAAACTGTTTTTT
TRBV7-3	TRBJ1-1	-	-	CASSPSGDTEAFF	TGTGCCAGCAGCCCCTCCGGGGACACTGAAGCTTTCTTT
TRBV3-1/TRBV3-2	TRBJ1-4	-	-	CASSQGNWQLFF	TGTGCCAGCAGCCAGGGAAATTGGCAACTGTTTTTT
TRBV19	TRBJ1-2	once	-	CASTTLAPEGYTF	TGTGCCAGTACCACTTTGGCTCCCGAGGGCTACACCTTC
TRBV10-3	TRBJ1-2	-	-	CAISEGDSLLYGYTF	TGTGCCATCAGTGAGGGAGACAGCCTCCTCTATGGCTACACCTTC
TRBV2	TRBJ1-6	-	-	CASSEWLSYNSPLHF	TGTGCCAGCAGTGAGTGGCTCTCCTATAATTCACCCCTCCACTTT
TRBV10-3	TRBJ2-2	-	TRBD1	CATHQRQGTGELFF	TGTGCCACCCACCAACGACAGGGTACCGGGGAGCTGTTTTTT